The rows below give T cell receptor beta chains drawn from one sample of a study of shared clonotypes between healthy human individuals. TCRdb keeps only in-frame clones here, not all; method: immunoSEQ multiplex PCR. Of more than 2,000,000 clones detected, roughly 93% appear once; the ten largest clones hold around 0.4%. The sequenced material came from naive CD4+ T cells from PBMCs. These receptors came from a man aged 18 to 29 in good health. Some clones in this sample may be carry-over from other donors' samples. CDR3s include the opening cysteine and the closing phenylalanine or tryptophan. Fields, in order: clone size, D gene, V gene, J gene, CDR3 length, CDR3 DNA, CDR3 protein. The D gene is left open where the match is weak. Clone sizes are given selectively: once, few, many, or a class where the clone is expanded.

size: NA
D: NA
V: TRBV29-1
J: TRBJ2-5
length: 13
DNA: TGCAGCGTTGAGGAAGGGGGACGGGAGACCCAGTACTTC
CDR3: CSVEEGGRETQYF

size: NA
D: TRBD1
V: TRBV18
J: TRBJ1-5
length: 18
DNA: TGTGCCAGCTCACCGCCCGGGACAGGGGGCATGAGCAATCAGCCCCAGCATTTT
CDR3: CASSPPGTGGMSNQPQHF

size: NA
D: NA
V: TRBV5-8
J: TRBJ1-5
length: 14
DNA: TGTGCCAGCAGCTTGCCGGGCCTAAATCAGCCCCAGCATTTT
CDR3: CASSLPGLNQPQHF

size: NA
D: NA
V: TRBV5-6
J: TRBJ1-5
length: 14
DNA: TGTGCCAGCAGCTTGAGGCTCTACAATCAGCCCCAGCATTTT
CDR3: CASSLRLYNQPQHF

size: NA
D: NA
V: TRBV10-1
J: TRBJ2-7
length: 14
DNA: TGCGCCAGCTCTCACTGGACCGCGCCCTACGAGCAGTACTTC
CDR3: CASSHWTAPYEQYF

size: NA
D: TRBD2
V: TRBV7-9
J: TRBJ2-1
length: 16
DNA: TGTGCCAGCAGCCCACCCCTAGCGGGAGGTAACAATGAGCAGTTCTTC
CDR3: CASSPPLAGGNNEQFF

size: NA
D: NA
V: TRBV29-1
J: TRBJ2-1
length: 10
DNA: TGCAGCGTTGATATTGGTGAGCAGTTCTTC
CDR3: CSVDIGEQFF

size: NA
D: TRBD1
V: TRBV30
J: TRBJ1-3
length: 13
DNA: TGTGCCTGGAGTGTAGACAGGGGTCACACCATATATTTT
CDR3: CAWSVDRGHTIYF

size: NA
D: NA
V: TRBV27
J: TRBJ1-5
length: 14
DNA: TGTGCCAGCAGTTCCCTAAGAGGGGATCAGCCCCAGCATTTT
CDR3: CASSSLRGDQPQHF

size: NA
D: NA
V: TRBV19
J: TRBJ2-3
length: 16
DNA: TGTGCCAGTAGTATAGAGCCAGCGGAGGTCACAGATACGCAGTATTTT
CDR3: CASSIEPAEVTDTQYF

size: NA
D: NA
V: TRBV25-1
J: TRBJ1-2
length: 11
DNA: TGTGCCAGCAGTCTCGACAGCCGACCTTACTTC
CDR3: CASSLDSRPYF

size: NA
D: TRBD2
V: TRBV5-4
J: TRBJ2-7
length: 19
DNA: TGTGCCAGCAGAACCGCACCGGGACTAGCGGTGGAGGGCTCCTACGAGCAGTACTTC
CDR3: CASRTAPGLAVEGSYEQYF

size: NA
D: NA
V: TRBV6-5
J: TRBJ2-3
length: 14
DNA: TGTGCCAGCAGTTACGGGGATCCCAGGGATACGCAGTATTTT
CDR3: CASSYGDPRDTQYF

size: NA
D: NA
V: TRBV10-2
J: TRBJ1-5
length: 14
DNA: TGCGCCACGGGGGGGAACTTTAGCAATCAGCCCCAGCATTTT
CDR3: CATGGNFSNQPQHF

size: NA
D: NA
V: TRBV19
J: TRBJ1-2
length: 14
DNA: TGTGCCAGTAGTATACGGACGTGGGAGGCTGGCTACACCTTC
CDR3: CASSIRTWEAGYTF

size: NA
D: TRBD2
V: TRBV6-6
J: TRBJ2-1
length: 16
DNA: TGTGCCAGCAGTTACTCGGCGAGACTAGCGGACAATGAGCAGTTCTTC
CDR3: CASSYSARLADNEQFF

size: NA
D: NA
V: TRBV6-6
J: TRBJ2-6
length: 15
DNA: TGTGCCAGCATACCGGCGTTCTCTGGGGCCAACGTCCTGACTTTC
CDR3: CASIPAFSGANVLTF

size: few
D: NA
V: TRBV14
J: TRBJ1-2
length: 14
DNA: TGTGCCAGCAGTTCCGCGAACGGGTATGATGGCTACACCTTC
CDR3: CASSSANGYDGYTF

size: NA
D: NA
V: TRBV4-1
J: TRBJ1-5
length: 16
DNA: TGCGCCAGCAGCCAACCCAGGGAGGGGAGCGATCAGCCCCAGCATTTT
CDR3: CASSQPREGSDQPQHF

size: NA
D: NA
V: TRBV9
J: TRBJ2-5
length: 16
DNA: TGTGCCAGCAGCCCCCAGGTCGCGGGGACCTGGGAGACCCAGTACTTC
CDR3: CASSPQVAGTWETQYF

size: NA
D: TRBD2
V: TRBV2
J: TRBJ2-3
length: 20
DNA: TGTGCCAGCAGTGAATACCGGGCTTTTACACTAGCGGGGACCACAGATACGCAGTATTTT
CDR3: CASSEYRAFTLAGTTDTQYF

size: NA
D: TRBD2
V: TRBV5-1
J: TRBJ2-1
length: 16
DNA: TGCGCCAGCAGCCTTCCCGGGACTAGCGGAATCAATGAGCAGTTCTTC
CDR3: CASSLPGTSGINEQFF

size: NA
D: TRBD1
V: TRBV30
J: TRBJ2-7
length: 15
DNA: TGTGCCTGGGTCACCTCCGGGACAGGAGACTACGAGCAGTACTTC
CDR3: CAWVTSGTGDYEQYF

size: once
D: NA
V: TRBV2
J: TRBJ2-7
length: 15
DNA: TGTGCCAGCAGTGAAGCACGGACAGCCTCCTACGAGCAGTACTTC
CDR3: CASSEARTASYEQYF

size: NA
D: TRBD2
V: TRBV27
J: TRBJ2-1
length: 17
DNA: TGTGCCAGCATATCGATAGCGGGAGGGCAAACCTACAATGAGCAGTTCTTC
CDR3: CASISIAGGQTYNEQFF

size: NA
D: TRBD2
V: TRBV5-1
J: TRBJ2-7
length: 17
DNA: TGCGCCAGCAGCAAGGGACTAGCGGGAGGCCTCTCCTACGAGCAGTACTTC
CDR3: CASSKGLAGGLSYEQYF

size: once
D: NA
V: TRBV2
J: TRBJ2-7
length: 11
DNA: TGTGCCAGCAGTGAAGCGAACGAGCAGTACTTC
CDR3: CASSEANEQYF

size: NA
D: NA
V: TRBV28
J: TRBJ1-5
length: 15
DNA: TGTGCCAGCAGTTTTGGTCCCCTTAGCAATCAGCCCCAGCATTTT
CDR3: CASSFGPLSNQPQHF

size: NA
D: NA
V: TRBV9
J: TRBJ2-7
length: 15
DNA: TGTGCCAGCAGCGCTAGGGGCCTGGGCCCCTACGAGCAGTACTTC
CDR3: CASSARGLGPYEQYF

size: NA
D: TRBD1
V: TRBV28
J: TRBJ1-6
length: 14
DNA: TGTGCCAGCACCGGGGGACAGGGGTATTCACCCCTCCACTTT
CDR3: CASTGGQGYSPLHF

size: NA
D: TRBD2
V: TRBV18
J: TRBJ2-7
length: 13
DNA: TGTGCCAGCTTTAGCGGGACGACCTACGAGCAGTACTTC
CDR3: CASFSGTTYEQYF

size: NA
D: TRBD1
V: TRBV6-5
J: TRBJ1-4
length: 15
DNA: TGTGCCAGCAGTTACACGGGACAGGCCGACGGAAAACTGTTTTTT
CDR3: CASSYTGQADGKLFF

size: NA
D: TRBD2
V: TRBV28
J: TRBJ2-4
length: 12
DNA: TGTGCCACGAAAGCGGGGGGTGGCATTCAGTACTTC
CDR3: CATKAGGGIQYF

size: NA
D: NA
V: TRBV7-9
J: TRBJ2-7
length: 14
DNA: TGTGCCAGCAGCTTATCGGCAGGACCTTACGAGCAGTACTTC
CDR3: CASSLSAGPYEQYF

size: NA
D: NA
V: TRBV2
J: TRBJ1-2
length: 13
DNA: TGTGCCAGCAGTGCTAGGGGTGACTATGGCTACACCTTC
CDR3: CASSARGDYGYTF

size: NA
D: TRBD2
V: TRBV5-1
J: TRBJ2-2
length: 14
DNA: TGCGCCAGCAATCGGCGGGAGGGCACCGGGGAGCTGTTTTTT
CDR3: CASNRREGTGELFF

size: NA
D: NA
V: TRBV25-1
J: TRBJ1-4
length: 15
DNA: TGTGCCAGCAGTCAAACTGGACCGTCTAATGAAAAACTGTTTTTT
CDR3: CASSQTGPSNEKLFF

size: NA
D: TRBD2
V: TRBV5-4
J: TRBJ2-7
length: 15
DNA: TGTGCCAGCAGCTTTGGAGGGACTAGCGCTAACGAGCAGTACTTC
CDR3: CASSFGGTSANEQYF

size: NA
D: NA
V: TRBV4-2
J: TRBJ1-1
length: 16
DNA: TGTGCCAGCAGCCAAGCTGCGGGACTGATGAACACTGAAGCTTTCTTT
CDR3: CASSQAAGLMNTEAFF

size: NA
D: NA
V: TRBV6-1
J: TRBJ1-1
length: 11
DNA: TGTGCCAGCAGCCGTGAATCGGAAGCTTTCTTT
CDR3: CASSRESEAFF